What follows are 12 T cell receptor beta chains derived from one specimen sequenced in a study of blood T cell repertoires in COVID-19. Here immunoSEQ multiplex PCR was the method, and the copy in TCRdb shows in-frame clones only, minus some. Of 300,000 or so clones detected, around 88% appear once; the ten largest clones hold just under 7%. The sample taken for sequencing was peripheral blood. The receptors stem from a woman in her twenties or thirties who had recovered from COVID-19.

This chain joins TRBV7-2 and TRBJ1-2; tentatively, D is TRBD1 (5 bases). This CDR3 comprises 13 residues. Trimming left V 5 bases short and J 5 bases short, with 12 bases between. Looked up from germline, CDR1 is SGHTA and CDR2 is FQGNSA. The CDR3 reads CASSTDSYYGYTF. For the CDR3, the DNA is TGTGCCAGCAGCACCGACAGCTATTATGGCTACACCTTC.

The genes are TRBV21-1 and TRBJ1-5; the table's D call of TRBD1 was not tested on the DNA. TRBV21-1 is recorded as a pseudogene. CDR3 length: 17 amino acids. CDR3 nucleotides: TGTGCCAGCAGCAAATGGGGGGACAGGGAGCTGAATCAGCCCCAGCATTTT. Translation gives CASSKWGDRELNQPQHF.

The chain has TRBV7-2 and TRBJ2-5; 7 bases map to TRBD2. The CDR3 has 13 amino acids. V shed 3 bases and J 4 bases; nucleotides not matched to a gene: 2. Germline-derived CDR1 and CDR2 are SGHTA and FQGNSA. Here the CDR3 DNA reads TGTGCCAGCAGCTTTGGCGGGGGAGAGACCCAGTACTTC. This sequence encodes CASSFGGGETQYF. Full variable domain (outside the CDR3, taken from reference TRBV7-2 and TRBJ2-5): GAGVSQSPSNKVTEKGKDVELRCDPISGHTALYWYRQSLGQGLEFLIYFQGNSAPDKSGLPSDRFSAERTGGSVSTLTIQRTQQEDSAVYLCASSFGGGETQYFGPGTRLLVL.

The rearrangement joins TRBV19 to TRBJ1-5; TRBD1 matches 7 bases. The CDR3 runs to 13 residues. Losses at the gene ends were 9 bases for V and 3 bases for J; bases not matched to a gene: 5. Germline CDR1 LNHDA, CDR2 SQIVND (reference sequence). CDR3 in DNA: TGTGCCAGCACCGGGACAGTCAATCAGCCCCAGCATTTT. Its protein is CASTGTVNQPQHF.

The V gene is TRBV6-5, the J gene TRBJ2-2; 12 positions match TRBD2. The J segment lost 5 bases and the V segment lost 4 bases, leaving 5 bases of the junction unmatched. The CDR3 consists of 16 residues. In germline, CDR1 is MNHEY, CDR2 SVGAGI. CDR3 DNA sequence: TGTGCCAGCAGTTTTGCAGGACTAGCGGGGACCGGGGAGCTGTTTTTT. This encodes CASSFAGLAGTGELFF.

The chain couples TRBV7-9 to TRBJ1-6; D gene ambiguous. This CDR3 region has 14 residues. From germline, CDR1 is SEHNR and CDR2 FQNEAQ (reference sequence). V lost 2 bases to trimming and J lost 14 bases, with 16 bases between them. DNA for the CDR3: TGTGCCAGCAGCTTATCGGCGGCCCCCCGATCCCTCCACTTT. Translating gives CASSLSAAPRSLHF.

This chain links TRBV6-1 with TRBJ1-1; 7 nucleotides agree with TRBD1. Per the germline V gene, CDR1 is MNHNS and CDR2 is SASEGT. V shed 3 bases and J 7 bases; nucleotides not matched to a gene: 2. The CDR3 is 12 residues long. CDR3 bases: TGTGCCAGCAGTGAGGGACAGCTTGAAGCTTTCTTT. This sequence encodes CASSEGQLEAFF.

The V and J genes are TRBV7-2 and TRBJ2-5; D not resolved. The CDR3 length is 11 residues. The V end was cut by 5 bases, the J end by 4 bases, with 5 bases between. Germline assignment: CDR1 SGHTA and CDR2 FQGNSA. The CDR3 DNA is TGTGCCAGCAGCGTCGGAGAGACCCAGTACTTC. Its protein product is CASSVGETQYF.

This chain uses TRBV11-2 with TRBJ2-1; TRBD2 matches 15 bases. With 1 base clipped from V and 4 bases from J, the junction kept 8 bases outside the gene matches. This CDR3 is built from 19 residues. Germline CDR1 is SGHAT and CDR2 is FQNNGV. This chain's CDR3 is CASSLGGTSGGIRYNEQFF. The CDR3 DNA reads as TGTGCCAGCAGCTTAGGTGGGACTAGCGGGGGGATCCGATACAATGAGCAGTTCTTC.

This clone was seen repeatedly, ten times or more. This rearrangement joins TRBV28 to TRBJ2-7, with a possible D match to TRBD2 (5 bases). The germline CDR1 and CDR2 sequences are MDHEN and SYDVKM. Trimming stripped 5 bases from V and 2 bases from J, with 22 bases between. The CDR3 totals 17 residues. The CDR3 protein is CASSPQGGSGTPYEQYF. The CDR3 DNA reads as TGTGCCAGCAGTCCCCAAGGTGGGTCGGGAACCCCCTACGAGCAGTACTTC.

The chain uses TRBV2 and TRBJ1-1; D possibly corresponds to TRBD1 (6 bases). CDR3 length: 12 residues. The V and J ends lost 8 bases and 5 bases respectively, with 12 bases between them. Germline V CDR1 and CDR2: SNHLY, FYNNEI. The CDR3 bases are TGTGCCAGCCACAGGGAGAGAACTGAAGCTTTCTTT. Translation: CASHRERTEAFF.

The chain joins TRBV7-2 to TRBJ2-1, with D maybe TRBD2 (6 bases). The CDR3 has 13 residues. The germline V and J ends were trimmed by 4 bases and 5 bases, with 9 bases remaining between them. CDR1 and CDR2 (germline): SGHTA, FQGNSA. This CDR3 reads CASSWDFNNEQFF. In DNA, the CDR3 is TGTGCCAGCAGCTGGGACTTCAACAATGAGCAGTTCTTC.